Included here is one T cell receptor (beta chain) sequence, with context. Donors in Cohort 3 who had recovered were those with two negative PCRs, healthcare professional clearance, or resolution of their symptoms. V was pared by 4 bases and J by 4 bases, with 8 bases between. Germline V gene sequence: CDR1 SQVTM, CDR2 ANQGSEA. This CDR3 is 12 amino acids long. These data are taken from a study of blood T cell repertoires in COVID-19. TCRdb's copy holds only in-frame clones and misses some; the assay was immunoSEQ multiplex PCR. The profile shows 180,000 or so clones, 70% to 85% of them singletons. V gene TRBV29-1 combines with J gene TRBJ1-5, with D possibly TRBD1 on 5 matching bases. Sequenced material: PBMCs or T cells enriched from blood (not recorded which). This sequence originates from a man between 45 and 60 years old who had recovered from COVID-19. Here the CDR3 DNA reads TGCAGCGTTGGTGGGGGGAATCAGCCCCAGCATTTT. It specifies CSVGGGNQPQHF.